The T cell receptor beta chain described here comes from a study of cytomegalovirus exposure and HLA in healthy donors. Looked up from germline, CDR1 is MNHEY and CDR2 is SVGAGI. The CDR3 is 14 residues long. V shed 4 bases and J 8 bases; nucleotides not matched to a gene: 4. The PCR ran on 60 Vbeta and 13 Jbeta primers. Generated by immunoSEQ multiplex PCR, the TCRdb table keeps only in-frame clones and is missing some. In total, the table holds some 89,000 clones. V and J are TRBV6-5 and TRBJ1-4, with 10 bases lining up with TRBD1. The sample taken for sequencing was PBMCs. This TCR was recovered from a woman under 40 in good health and CMV-seronegative. The CDR3 sequence is CASSLGQGYEKLFF. CDR3 DNA sequence: TGTGCCAGCAGTTTGGGACAGGGGTACGAAAAACTGTTTTTT.